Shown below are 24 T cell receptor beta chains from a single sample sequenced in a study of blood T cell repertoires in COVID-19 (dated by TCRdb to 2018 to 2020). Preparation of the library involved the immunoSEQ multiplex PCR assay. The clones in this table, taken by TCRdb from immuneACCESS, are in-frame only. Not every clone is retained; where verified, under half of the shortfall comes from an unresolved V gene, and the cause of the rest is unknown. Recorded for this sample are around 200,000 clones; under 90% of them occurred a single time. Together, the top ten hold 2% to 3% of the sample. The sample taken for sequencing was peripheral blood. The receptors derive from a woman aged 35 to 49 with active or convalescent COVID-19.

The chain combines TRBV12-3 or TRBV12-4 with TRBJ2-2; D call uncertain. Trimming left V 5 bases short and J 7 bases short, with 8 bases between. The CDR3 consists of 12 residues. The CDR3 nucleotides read TGTGCCAGCAGTGAGAGTTACGGGGAGCTGTTTTTT. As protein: CASSESYGELFF.

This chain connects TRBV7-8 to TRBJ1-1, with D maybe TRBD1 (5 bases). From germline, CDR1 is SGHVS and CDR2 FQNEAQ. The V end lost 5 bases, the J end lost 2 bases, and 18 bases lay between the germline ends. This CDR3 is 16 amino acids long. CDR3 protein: CASSQYYDSGNTEAFF. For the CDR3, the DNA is TGTGCCAGCAGCCAATACTACGACAGTGGTAACACTGAAGCTTTCTTT.

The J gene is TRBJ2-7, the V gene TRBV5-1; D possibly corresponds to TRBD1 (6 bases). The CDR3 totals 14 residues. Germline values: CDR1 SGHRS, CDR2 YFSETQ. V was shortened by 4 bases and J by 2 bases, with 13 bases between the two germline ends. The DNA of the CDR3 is TGCGCCAGCAGCGGGGGTACAGGGACCTACGAGCAGTACTTC. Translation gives CASSGGTGTYEQYF.

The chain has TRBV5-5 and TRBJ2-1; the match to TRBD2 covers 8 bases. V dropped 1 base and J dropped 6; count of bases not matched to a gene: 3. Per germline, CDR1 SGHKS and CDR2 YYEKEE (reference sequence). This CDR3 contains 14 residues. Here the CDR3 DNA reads TGTGCCAGCAGCTTGACGGGAGGGCGCAATGAGCAGTTCTTC. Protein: CASSLTGGRNEQFF.

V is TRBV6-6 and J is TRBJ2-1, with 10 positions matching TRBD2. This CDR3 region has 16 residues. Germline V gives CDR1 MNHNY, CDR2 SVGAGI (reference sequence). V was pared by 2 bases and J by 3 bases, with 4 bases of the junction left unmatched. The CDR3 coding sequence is TGTGCCAGCAGTTACAGGGCTAGCGGGAGCTACAATGAGCAGTTCTTC. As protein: CASSYRASGSYNEQFF.

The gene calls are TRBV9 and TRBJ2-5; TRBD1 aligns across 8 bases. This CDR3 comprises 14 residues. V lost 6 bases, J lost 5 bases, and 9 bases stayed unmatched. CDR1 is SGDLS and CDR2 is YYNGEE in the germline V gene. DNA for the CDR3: TGTGCCAGCAACTCCGGGTACAGGGGGGAGACCCAGTACTTC. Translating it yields CASNSGYRGETQYF.

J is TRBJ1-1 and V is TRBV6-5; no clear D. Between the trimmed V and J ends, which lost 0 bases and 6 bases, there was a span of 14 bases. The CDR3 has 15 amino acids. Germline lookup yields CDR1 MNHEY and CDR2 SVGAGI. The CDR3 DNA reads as TGTGCCAGCAGTTACTCGAAGTCACTCATTTCTGAAGCTTTCTTT. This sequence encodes CASSYSKSLISEAFF.

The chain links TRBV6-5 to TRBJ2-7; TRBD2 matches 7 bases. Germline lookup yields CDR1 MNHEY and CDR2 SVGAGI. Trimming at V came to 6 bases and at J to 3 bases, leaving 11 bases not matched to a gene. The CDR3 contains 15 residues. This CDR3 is CASSPGGGGGYEQYF. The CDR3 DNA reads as TGTGCCAGCAGCCCAGGTGGCGGGGGTGGCTACGAGCAGTACTTC.

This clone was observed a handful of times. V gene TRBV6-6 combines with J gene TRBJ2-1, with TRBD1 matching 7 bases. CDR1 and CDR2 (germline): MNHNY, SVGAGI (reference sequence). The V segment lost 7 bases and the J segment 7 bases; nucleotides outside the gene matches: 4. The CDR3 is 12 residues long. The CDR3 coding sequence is TGTGCCAGCACCCTACAGGGGAATGAGCAGTTCTTC. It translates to CASTLQGNEQFF.

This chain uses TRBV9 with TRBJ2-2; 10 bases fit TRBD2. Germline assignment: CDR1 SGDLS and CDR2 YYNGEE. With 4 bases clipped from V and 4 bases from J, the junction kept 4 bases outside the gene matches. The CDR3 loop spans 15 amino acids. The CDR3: CASSKAGGSTGELFF. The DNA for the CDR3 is TGTGCCAGCAGCAAAGCGGGGGGGAGCACCGGGGAGCTGTTTTTT. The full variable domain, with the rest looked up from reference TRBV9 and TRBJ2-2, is DSGVTQTPKHLITATGQRVTLRCSPRSGDLSVYWYQQSLDQGLQFLIQYYNGEERAKGNILERFSAQQFPDLHSELNLSSLELGDSALYFCASSKAGGSTGELFFGEGSRLTVL.

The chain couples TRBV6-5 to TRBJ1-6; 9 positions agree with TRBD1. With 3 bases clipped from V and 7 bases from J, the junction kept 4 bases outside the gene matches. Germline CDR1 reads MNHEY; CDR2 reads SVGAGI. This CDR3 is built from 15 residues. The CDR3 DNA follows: TGTGCCAGCAGTTATAGACAGGGGGGAAATTCACCCCTCCACTTT. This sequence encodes CASSYRQGGNSPLHF.

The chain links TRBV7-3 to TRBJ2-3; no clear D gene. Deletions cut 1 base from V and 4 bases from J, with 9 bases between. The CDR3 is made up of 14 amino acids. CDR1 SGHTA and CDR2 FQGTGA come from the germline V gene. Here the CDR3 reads CASSLRSDSDTQYF. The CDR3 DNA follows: TGTGCCAGCAGCTTAAGGTCAGACTCAGATACGCAGTATTTT.

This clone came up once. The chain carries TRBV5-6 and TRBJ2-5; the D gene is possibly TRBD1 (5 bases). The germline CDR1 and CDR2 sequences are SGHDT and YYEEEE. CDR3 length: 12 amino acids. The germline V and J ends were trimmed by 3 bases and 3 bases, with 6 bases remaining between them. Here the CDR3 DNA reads TGTGCCAGCAGCTCCAGGGAAGAGACCCAGTACTTC. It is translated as CASSSREETQYF.

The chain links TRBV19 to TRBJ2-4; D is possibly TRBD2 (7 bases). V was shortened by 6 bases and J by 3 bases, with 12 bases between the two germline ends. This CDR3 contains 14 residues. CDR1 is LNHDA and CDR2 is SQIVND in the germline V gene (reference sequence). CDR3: CASSKGGDKNIQYF. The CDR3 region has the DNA TGTGCCAGTAGCAAGGGGGGGGACAAAAACATTCAGTACTTC.

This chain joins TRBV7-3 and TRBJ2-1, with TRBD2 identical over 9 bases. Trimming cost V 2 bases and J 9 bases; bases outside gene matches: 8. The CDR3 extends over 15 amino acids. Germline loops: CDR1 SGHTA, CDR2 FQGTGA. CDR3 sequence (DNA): TGTGCCAGCAGCTTAGGGCTAGCGGGATTCGGTGAGCAGTTCTTC. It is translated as CASSLGLAGFGEQFF.

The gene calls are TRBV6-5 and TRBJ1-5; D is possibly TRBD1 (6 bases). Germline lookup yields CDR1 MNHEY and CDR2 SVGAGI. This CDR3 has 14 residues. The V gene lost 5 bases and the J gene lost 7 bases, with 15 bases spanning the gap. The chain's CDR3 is CASSHMGAGQPQHF. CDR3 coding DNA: TGTGCCAGCAGTCACATGGGGGCGGGCCAGCCCCAGCATTTT.

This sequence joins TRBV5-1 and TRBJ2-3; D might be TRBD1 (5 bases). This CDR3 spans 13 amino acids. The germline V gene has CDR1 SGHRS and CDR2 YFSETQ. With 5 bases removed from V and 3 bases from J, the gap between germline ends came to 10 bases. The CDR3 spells CASSLGATDTQYF. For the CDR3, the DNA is TGCGCCAGCAGTCTAGGGGCTACAGATACGCAGTATTTT. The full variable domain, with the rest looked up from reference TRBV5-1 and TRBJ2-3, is KAGVTQTPRYLIKTRGQQVTLSCSPISGHRSVSWYQQTPGQGLQFLFEYFSETQRNKGNFPGRFSGRQFSNSRSEMNVSTLELGDSALYLCASSLGATDTQYFGPGTRLTVL.

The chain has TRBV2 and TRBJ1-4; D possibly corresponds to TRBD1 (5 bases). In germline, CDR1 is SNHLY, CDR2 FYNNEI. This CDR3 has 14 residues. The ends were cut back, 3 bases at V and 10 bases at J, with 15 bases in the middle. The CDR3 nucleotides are TGTGCCAGCAGTGAGGGGCAGGGTAGCGGAAAACTGTTTTTT. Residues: CASSEGQGSGKLFF.

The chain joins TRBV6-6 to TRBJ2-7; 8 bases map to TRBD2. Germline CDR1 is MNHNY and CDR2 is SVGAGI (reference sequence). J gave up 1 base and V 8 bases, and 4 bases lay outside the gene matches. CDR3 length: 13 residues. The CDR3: CASRGGESYEQYF. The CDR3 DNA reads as TGTGCCAGCCGGGGGGGGGAGTCCTACGAGCAGTACTTC.

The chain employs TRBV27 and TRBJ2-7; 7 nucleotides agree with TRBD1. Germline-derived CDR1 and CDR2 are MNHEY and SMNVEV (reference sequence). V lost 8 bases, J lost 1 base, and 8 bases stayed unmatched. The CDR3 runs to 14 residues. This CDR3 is CASSNRGPSYEQYF. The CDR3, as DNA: TGTGCCAGCTCGAACAGGGGACCTTCCTACGAGCAGTACTTC.

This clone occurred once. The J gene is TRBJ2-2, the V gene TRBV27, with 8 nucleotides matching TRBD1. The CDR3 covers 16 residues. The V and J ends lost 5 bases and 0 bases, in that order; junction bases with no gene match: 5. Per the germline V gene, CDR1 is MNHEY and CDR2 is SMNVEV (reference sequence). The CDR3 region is CASSRRQGTNTGELFF. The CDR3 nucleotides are TGTGCCAGCAGTCGGCGACAGGGGACGAACACCGGGGAGCTGTTTTTT.

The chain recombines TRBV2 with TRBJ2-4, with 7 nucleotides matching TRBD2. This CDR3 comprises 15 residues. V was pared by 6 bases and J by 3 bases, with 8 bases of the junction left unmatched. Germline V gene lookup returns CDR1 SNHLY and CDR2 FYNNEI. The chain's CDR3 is CASSGVGEGKNIQYF. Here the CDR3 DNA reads TGTGCCAGCAGCGGGGTGGGGGAGGGCAAAAACATTCAGTACTTC.

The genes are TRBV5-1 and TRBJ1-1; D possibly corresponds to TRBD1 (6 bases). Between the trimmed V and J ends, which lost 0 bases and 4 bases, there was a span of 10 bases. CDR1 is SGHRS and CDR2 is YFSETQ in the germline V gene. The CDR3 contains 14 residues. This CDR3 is CASSLDRVVTEAFF. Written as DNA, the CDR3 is TGCGCCAGCAGCTTGGACAGGGTGGTCACTGAAGCTTTCTTT.

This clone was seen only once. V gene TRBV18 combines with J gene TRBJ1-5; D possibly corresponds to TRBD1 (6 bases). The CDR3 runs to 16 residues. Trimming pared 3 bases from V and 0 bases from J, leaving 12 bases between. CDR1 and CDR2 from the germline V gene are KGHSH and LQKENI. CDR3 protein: CASSPGGGGSNQPQHF. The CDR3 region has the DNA TGTGCCAGCTCACCGGGAGGGGGAGGTAGCAATCAGCCCCAGCATTTT.